Following are 27 T cell receptor beta chains from one sample sequenced in a study of beta chain features in type 1 diabetes. The whole isolated RNA underwent reverse transcription, so sequencing captured expressed TCRB transcripts. The protocol was immunoSEQ multiplex PCR, while the TCRdb copy is restricted to in-frame clones and leaves out a portion. This sample has around 40,000 clones, with around 64% found just once. The specimen sequenced was Tregs from blood. These receptors were taken from a woman between 25 and 40 years old in good health.

The V and J genes are TRBV11-2 and TRBJ2-7; the match to TRBD1 covers 9 bases. With 5 bases clipped from V and 1 base from J, the junction kept 6 bases outside the gene matches. The CDR3 totals 15 residues. CDR1 SGHAT and CDR2 FQNNGV come from the germline V gene. The CDR3 DNA reads TGTGCCAGCAGCACCGGACAGGGGCAGTCCTACGAGCAGTACTTC. As protein: CASSTGQGQSYEQYF.

This clone was found a few times. V gene TRBV5-1 combines with J gene TRBJ2-3; D might be TRBD2 (6 bases). This CDR3 spans 14 amino acids. Trimming cost V 0 bases and J 4 bases, with 9 bases left between them. Germline V gene lookup returns CDR1 SGHRS and CDR2 YFSETQ. The CDR3: CASSLVGGADTQYF. For the CDR3, the DNA is TGCGCCAGCAGCTTGGTTGGCGGGGCAGATACGCAGTATTTT.

The chain links TRBV5-1 to TRBJ2-2, with 7 bases identical to TRBD2. The CDR3 has 15 amino acids. V shed 1 base and J 4 bases; nucleotides not matched to a gene: 4. CDR1 is SGHRS and CDR2 is YFSETQ in the germline V gene. CDR3 in DNA: TGCGCCAGCAGCTTGCCGGGAGGAATCACCGGGGAGCTGTTTTTT. Amino acids: CASSLPGGITGELFF.

The chain recombines TRBV4-2 with TRBJ1-5; no firm D call. Germline CDR1 LGHNA, CDR2 YNFKEQ. The ends were cut back, 0 bases at V and 5 bases at J, with 5 bases in the middle. The CDR3 length is 13 residues. In DNA, the CDR3 is TGTGCCAGCAGCCAAGATCGTTATCAGCCCCAGCATTTT. It encodes CASSQDRYQPQHF.

The gene calls are TRBV30 and TRBJ2-1, with D perhaps matching TRBD1 (8 bases). Per the germline V gene, CDR1 is GTSNPN and CDR2 is SVGIG (reference sequence). Between the trimmed V and J ends, which lost 3 bases and 9 bases, there was a span of 18 bases. The CDR3 consists of 14 residues. The CDR3 spells CAWRQQGGVGEQFF. Written as DNA, the CDR3 is TGTGCCTGGAGGCAACAGGGGGGGGTGGGTGAGCAGTTCTTC.

This clone was seen more than once but under ten times. V usage is TRBV7-2 and J usage is TRBJ2-3, with 12 bases aligning to TRBD2. CDR1 and CDR2 from the germline V gene are SGHTA and FQGNSA. The CDR3 covers 16 residues. V trimming: 5 bases; J trimming: 2 bases; junction bases outside the gene matches: 5. As DNA, the CDR3 is TGTGCCAGCAGCCTACGGACTAGCGGGACCACAGATACGCAGTATTTT. Translation: CASSLRTSGTTDTQYF.

This clone was counted between two and nine times. The chain carries TRBV7-2 and TRBJ2-2, with unresolved D. V lost 1 base to trimming and J lost 6 bases, with 18 bases between them. CDR3 size: 17 residues. CDR1 and CDR2 (germline): SGHTA, FQGNSA. Written as DNA, the CDR3 is TGTGCCAGCAGCTTAGACTCGACCGGGTCTATATCCGGGGAGCTGTTTTTT. Protein: CASSLDSTGSISGELFF.

Written as DNA, the CDR3 is TGTGCCAGCAGCTTGCCGGGACAGGGGGGGGAGCAGTACTTC. Protein sequence: CASSLPGQGGEQYF. This rearrangement joins TRBV7-2 to TRBJ2-7; 11 bases align to TRBD1. V lost 3 bases, J lost 7 bases, and 5 bases stayed unmatched. Germline CDR1 is SGHTA and CDR2 is FQGNSA. The CDR3 spans 14 residues.

The rearrangement links TRBV10-1 to TRBJ2-5, with D possibly being TRBD1 (6 bases). This CDR3 has 13 residues. V lost 7 bases and J lost 1, with 10 bases in between. Germline CDR1 WNHNN, CDR2 SYGVQD (reference sequence). DNA for the CDR3: TGCGCCAGCACCCACAGGGCCCAAGAGACCCAGTACTTC. This codes for CASTHRAQETQYF.

This chain uses TRBV7-9 with TRBJ1-2, with D possibly being TRBD1 (6 bases). Per the germline V gene, CDR1 is SEHNR and CDR2 is FQNEAQ (reference sequence). Between the trimmed V and J ends, which lost 4 bases and 5 bases, there was a span of 17 bases. CDR3 length equals 15 residues. As DNA, the CDR3 is TGTGCCAGCAGCTCACCACAGGGTGGGATTTATGGCTACACCTTC. Its translation: CASSSPQGGIYGYTF. The full variable domain, rest sourced from reference TRBV7-9 and TRBJ1-2, is DTGVSQNPRHKITKRGQNVTFRCDPISEHNRLYWYRQTLGQGPEFLTYFQNEAQLEKSRLLSDRFSAERPKGSFSTLEIQRTEQGDSAMYLCASSSPQGGIYGYTFGSGTRLTVV.

The chain couples TRBV2 to TRBJ2-2; D possibly corresponds to TRBD2 (6 bases). V was trimmed by 5 bases and J by 6 bases, leaving 22 bases between them. This CDR3 has 17 residues. CDR1 SNHLY and CDR2 FYNNEI come from the germline V gene. The CDR3 sequence is CASSPDPVTSRPGELFF. In DNA form, the CDR3 reads TGTGCCAGCAGTCCAGACCCGGTGACTAGTCGCCCCGGGGAGCTGTTTTTT. The whole variable domain, remainder taken from reference TRBV2 and TRBJ2-2, is EPEVTQTPSHQVTQMGQEVILRCVPISNHLYFYWYRQILGQKVEFLVSFYNNEISEKSEIFDDQFSVERPDGSNFTLKIRSTKLEDSAMYFCASSPDPVTSRPGELFFGEGSRLTVL.

This sequence joins TRBV10-3 and TRBJ2-5; TRBD1 matches at 7 bases. From germline, CDR1 is ENHRY and CDR2 SYGVKD. The J segment lost 3 bases and the V segment lost 7 bases, leaving 8 bases of the junction unmatched. The CDR3 has 14 residues. The CDR3 loop reads CAINGDSVEETQYF. The CDR3 DNA sequence: TGTGCCATCAACGGGGACAGTGTCGAAGAGACCCAGTACTTC.

J is TRBJ2-7 and V is TRBV7-2, with D uncertain. There are 12 residues in the CDR3. The germline V and J ends were trimmed by 5 bases and 1 base, with 6 bases remaining between them. Germline CDR1 is SGHTA and CDR2 is FQGNSA. As DNA, the CDR3 is TGTGCCAGCAGCCCGCAGTCCTACGAGCAGTACTTC. Translation: CASSPQSYEQYF.

This clone was seen once. CDR3 protein: CASSYDLRETQYF. The CDR3, as DNA: TGTGCCAGCAGTTATGACCTGCGGGAGACCCAGTACTTC. The chain uses TRBV28 and TRBJ2-5; no clear D. The V and J ends lost 4 bases and 5 bases respectively, with 11 bases between them. Germline V CDR1 and CDR2: MDHEN, SYDVKM. This CDR3 is 13 amino acids long.

This chain uses TRBV6-5 with TRBJ2-7; 16 positions match TRBD2. After removal of 10 bases from V and 2 bases from J, the junction contained 2 bases not matched to a gene. The germline CDR1 and CDR2 sequences are MNHEY and SVGAGI. CDR3 length: 14 amino acids. This CDR3 is CATGTSGRAYEQYF. The CDR3, as DNA: TGTGCCACCGGGACTAGCGGGAGGGCCTACGAGCAGTACTTC.

This clone was seen more than once but under ten times. The CDR3 spells CSVAGAVDTQYF. The CDR3 coding sequence is TGCAGCGTTGCAGGGGCCGTGGATACGCAGTATTTT. V and J are TRBV29-1 and TRBJ2-3; D is possibly TRBD1 (6 bases). Trimming stripped 4 bases from V and 6 bases from J, with 11 bases between. The CDR3 loop spans 12 amino acids. From germline, CDR1 is SQVTM and CDR2 ANQGSEA.

J is TRBJ2-2 and V is TRBV7-9; 11 positions agree with TRBD2. Losses at the gene ends were 4 bases for V and 7 bases for J; bases not matched to a gene: 2. CDR1 is SEHNR, CDR2 FQNEAQ, per germline (reference sequence). This CDR3 has 14 amino acids. DNA for the CDR3: TGTGCCAGCAGCTGGGGACTAGCGGTCGGGGAGCTGTTTTTT. Encoded protein: CASSWGLAVGELFF. Based on the CDR3 plus reference TRBV7-9 and TRBJ2-2, the full variable domain is DTGVSQNPRHKITKRGQNVTFRCDPISEHNRLYWYRQTLGQGPEFLTYFQNEAQLEKSRLLSDRFSAERPKGSFSTLEIQRTEQGDSAMYLCASSWGLAVGELFFGEGSRLTVL.

V usage is TRBV25-1 and J usage is TRBJ1-2, with D unclear. CDR1 and CDR2 from the germline V gene are MGHDK and SYGVNS. V was clipped by 1 base and J by 9 bases, with 15 bases between them. This CDR3 spans 14 amino acids. CDR3 region: CASSESWEGIRYTF. In DNA form, the CDR3 reads TGTGCCAGCAGTGAATCGTGGGAGGGAATCCGCTACACCTTC.

This clone was observed a few times. V gene TRBV4-3 combines with J gene TRBJ2-7; perhaps TRBD2 as D (7 bases). Germline loops: CDR1 LGHNA, CDR2 YSLEER. V lost 6 bases and J lost 2, with 17 bases in between. CDR3 length: 15 amino acids. CDR3 loop: CASSRGGGDTYEQYF. DNA of the CDR3: TGCGCCAGCAGTCGGGGAGGGGGGGACACCTACGAGCAGTACTTC.

The rearrangement joins TRBV29-1 to TRBJ2-7; weak D call: TRBD1 (5 bases). This CDR3 has 12 amino acids. Looked up from germline, CDR1 is SQVTM and CDR2 is ANQGSEA. Trimming cost V 7 bases and J 2 bases, with 12 bases left between them. For the CDR3, the DNA is TGCAGCGCGCTGACAGTAACCTACGAGCAGTACTTC. Protein sequence: CSALTVTYEQYF.

The gene calls are TRBV28 and TRBJ1-1; TRBD1 might be the D (5 bases). The V gene's germline CDR1 is MDHEN and CDR2 SYDVKM. The CDR3 has 16 amino acids. V gave up 3 bases and J gave up 5 bases, with 19 bases separating them. The CDR3, as DNA: TGTGCCAGCAGTTTGTCCGGGGGTTTAGAGGGTACTGAAGCTTTCTTT. This sequence encodes CASSLSGGLEGTEAFF. The full variable domain, completed using reference TRBV28 and TRBJ1-1, is DVKVTQSSRYLVKRTGEKVFLECVQDMDHENMFWYRQDPGLGLRLIYFSYDVKMKEKGDIPEGYSVSREKKERFSLILESASTNQTSMYLCASSLSGGLEGTEAFFGQGTRLTVV.

This clone was counted a few times. The rearrangement uses TRBV10-2 and TRBJ2-5; 8 bases match TRBD2. With 3 bases clipped from V and 5 bases from J, the junction kept 5 bases outside the gene matches. The CDR3 has 14 residues. Germline CDR1 reads WSHSY; CDR2 reads SAAADI. In DNA form, the CDR3 reads TGCGCCAGCAGTGATGGCGGGAGGAGGGAGACCCAGTACTTC. Its protein is CASSDGGRRETQYF.

This clone has only a few counts. The chain uses TRBV7-9 and TRBJ2-1; the D gene is possibly TRBD2 (5 bases). CDR1 SEHNR and CDR2 FQNEAQ come from the germline V gene (reference sequence). Trimming removed 0 bases at V and 0 bases at J, with 6 bases between. The CDR3 spans 15 residues. CDR3: CASSLARDSYNEQFF. The CDR3 bases are TGTGCCAGCAGCTTAGCCCGGGACTCCTACAATGAGCAGTTCTTC.

This clone has a single count. Other DNA variants within this sample encode the same CDR3. The rearrangement joins TRBV29-1 to TRBJ2-7; D ambiguous. Germline assignment: CDR1 SQVTM and CDR2 ANQGSEA. The CDR3 has 12 amino acids. V dropped 4 bases and J dropped 0 bases, with 7 bases sitting between them. The CDR3 DNA is TGCAGCGTTGGCCAGGCCTCCTACGAGCAGTACTTC. Its translation is CSVGQASYEQYF.

The V gene is TRBV7-2, the J gene TRBJ2-7; TRBD1 might be the D (6 bases). This CDR3 region has 14 residues. The V end was cut by 1 base, the J end by 0 bases, with 7 bases between. The germline CDR1 and CDR2 sequences are SGHTA and FQGNSA. The CDR3 bases are TGTGCCAGCAGCTTAGGACAGGACTCCTACGAGCAGTACTTC. Residues: CASSLGQDSYEQYF.

The chain recombines TRBV7-6 with TRBJ2-1; 7 positions agree with TRBD2. The V segment lost 3 bases and the J segment 9 bases; nucleotides outside the gene matches: 8. CDR1 and CDR2 from the germline V gene are SGHVS and FNYEAQ. CDR3 length equals 14 residues. The CDR3: CASSFLAGVGEQFF. CDR3 nucleotides: TGTGCCAGCAGCTTTCTGGCGGGAGTGGGTGAGCAGTTCTTC. Full variable domain (outside the CDR3, taken from reference TRBV7-6 and TRBJ2-1): GAGVSQSPRYKVTKRGQDVALRCDPISGHVSLYWYRQALGQGPEFLTYFNYEAQQDKSGLPNDRFSAERPEGSISTLTIQRTEQRDSAMYRCASSFLAGVGEQFFGPGTRLTVL.

The CDR3 reads CASNSGTGSYEQYF. The CDR3 bases are TGTGCCAGCAACTCCGGGACAGGGTCCTACGAGCAGTACTTC. The chain carries TRBV6-6 and TRBJ2-7; 9 positions match TRBD1. CDR1 and CDR2 (germline): MNHNY, SVGAGI (reference sequence). V gave up 7 bases and J gave up 1 base; unmatched junction bases: 5. The CDR3 covers 14 residues.